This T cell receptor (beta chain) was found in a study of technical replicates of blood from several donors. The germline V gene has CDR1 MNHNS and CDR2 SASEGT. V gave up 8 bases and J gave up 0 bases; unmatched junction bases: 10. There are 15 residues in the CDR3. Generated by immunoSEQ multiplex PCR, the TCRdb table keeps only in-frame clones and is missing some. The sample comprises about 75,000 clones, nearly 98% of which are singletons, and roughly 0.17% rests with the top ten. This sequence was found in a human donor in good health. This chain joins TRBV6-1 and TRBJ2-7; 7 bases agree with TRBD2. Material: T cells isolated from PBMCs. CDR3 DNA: TGTGCCAGCGGGCTAGCGGCCTCTTCCTCCTACGAGCAGTACTTC. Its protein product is CASGLAASSSYEQYF.